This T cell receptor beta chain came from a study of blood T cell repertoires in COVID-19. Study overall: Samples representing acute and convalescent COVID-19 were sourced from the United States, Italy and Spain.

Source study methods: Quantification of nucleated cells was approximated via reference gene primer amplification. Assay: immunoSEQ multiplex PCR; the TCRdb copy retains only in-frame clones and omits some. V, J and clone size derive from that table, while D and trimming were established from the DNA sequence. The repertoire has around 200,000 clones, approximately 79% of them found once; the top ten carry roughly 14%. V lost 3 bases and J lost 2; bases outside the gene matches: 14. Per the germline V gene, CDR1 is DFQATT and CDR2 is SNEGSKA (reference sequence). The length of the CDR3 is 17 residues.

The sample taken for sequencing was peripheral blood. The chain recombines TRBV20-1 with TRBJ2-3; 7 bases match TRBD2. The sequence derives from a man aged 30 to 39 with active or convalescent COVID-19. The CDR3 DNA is TGCAGTGCTAGTCCTCCCTTCCGAGCGGGGTACACAGATACGCAGTATTTT. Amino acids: CSASPPFRAGYTDTQYF.